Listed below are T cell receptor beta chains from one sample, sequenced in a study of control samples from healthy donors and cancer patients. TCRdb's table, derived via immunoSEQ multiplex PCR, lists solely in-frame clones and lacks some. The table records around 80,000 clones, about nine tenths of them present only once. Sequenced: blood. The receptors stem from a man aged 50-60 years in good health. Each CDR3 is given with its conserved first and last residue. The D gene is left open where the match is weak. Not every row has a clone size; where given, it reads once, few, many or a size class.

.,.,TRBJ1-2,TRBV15,CATSRGGAGVDGYTF,TGTGCCACCAGCAGAGGGGGAGCAGGGGTGGATGGCTACACCTTC
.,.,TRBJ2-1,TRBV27,CASWAGLAGNEQFF,TGTGCCAGCTGGGCGGGATTGGCGGGCAATGAGCAGTTCTTC
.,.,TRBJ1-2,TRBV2,CASSAGGYGYTF,TGTGCCAGCAGTGCGGGGGGGTATGGCTACACCTTC
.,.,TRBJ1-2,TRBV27,CASSSGTFGYGYTF,TGTGCCAGCAGTTCGGGCACCTTTGGATATGGCTACACCTTC
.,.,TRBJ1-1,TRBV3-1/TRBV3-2,CASAIRGSAFF,TGTGCCAGCGCGATTAGGGGGAGTGCTTTCTTT
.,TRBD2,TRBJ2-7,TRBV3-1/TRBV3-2,CASSPRLAGSEQYF,TGTGCCAGCAGCCCCAGACTAGCGGGGAGCGAGCAGTACTTC
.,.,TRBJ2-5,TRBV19,CASSIKETQYF,TGTGCCAGTAGTATAAAGGAGACCCAGTACTTC
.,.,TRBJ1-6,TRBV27,CASSSPGSRNSPLHF,TGTGCCAGCAGTTCCCCTGGGTCCAGGAACTCACCCCTCCACTTT
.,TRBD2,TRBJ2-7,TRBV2,CARSGTSGEQYF,TGTGCCAGATCGGGGACTAGCGGGGAGCAGTACTTC
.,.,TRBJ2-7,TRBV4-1,CASSQDLDYEQYF,TGCGCCAGCAGCCAAGATTTAGACTACGAGCAGTACTTC
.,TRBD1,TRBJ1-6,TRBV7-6,CASSLVQGTGSGSPLHF,TGTGCCAGCAGCTTAGTACAGGGGACGGGCTCGGGTTCACCCCTCCACTTT
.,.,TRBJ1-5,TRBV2,CASSGYIEGQPQHF,TGTGCCAGCAGTGGTTATATTGAAGGTCAGCCCCAGCATTTT
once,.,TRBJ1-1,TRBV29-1,CSVEGDRRTTEAFF,TGCAGCGTAGAAGGAGACAGGCGTACCACTGAAGCTTTCTTT
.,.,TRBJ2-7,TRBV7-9,CASSPQPDEQYF,TGTGCCAGCAGCCCCCAACCGGACGAGCAGTACTTC
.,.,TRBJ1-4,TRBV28,CASRPKGEKLFF,TGTGCCAGCAGGCCCAAGGGCGAAAAACTGTTTTTT
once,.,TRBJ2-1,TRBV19,CASSPLLYNEQFF,TGTGCCAGTAGCCCTCTTCTTTACAATGAGCAGTTCTTC
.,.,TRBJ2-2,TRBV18,CASWQGGFTGELFF,TGTGCCAGCTGGCAGGGAGGCTTCACCGGGGAGCTGTTTTTT
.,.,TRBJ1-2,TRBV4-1,CASSHVRGRDYGYTF,TGCGCCAGCAGCCATGTTAGGGGACGGGACTATGGCTACACCTTC